This T cell receptor beta chain came from a study of beta chain features in type 1 diabetes. A single heparinised blood sample, averaging approximately 0.12 L, was obtained per donor. Study results and caveats: Patients' naive, central memory and regulatory TCRB repertoires appeared more alike than those of healthy donors.

A note on this clone: Its antigen remains unidentified.

The entirety of the isolated RNA underwent reverse transcription, so expressed TCRB transcripts were sequenced. Here immunoSEQ multiplex PCR was the method, and the copy in TCRdb shows in-frame clones only, minus some. There are 130,000 to 150,000 clones in the sample; around 51% occur only once, and 0.35% to 0.45% lies in the top ten. The CDR3 has 14 amino acids. Germline CDR1 and CDR2: SNHLY and FYNNEI. The junction had 7 bases not matched to a gene; V was cut back by 7 bases and J by 7 bases. This TCR was recovered from a man between 18 and 35 years old in good health. Sequenced: Tregs from blood. The chain links TRBV2 to TRBJ1-5; 10 bases agree with TRBD1. For the CDR3, the DNA is TGTGCCAGCAAGGGCCGGACAGGGGGGCAGCCCCAGCATTTT. Translation: CASKGRTGGQPQHF.